This T cell receptor beta chain was obtained from a study of T-cell reconstitution after alpha-beta-depleted transplantation in children. Notes on the study in general: The study reportedly traced alpha-beta T cells about two months after transplant to several hundred expanded graft clones. Counts and diversity of T cells one year after transplant came mostly from newly produced T cells. After transplant, high TCRbeta diversity at day 60 in some patients arose from surviving recipient T cells and thymic progenitors.

This clonotype was counted many times. The antigen remains undetermined. During its preparation, the TCRbeta library received unique molecular identifiers. TCRdb itself ran the PCR reads through MiXCR, one entry per CDR3 protein. In the table there are fewer than 550,000 distinct CDR3 sequences, roughly an eighth of which are singletons. Germline CDR1 is MDHEN and CDR2 is SYDVKM. The CDR3 runs to 14 residues. The junction had 7 bases not matched to a gene; V was cut back by 6 bases and J by 4 bases. The sequence was collected from a female patient aged 2-15 years who had a stem cell transplant for aplastic anemia, so the T cells may come from the graft donor. The material was PBMCs, mostly from graft donor cells, obtained 180 days after TCRalphabeta/CD19-depleted stem cell transplant. The chain joins TRBV28 to TRBJ2-5, with TRBD2 matching over 8 bases. The CDR3 bases are TGTGCCAGCAGAATCGCGGGGGGAGGAGAGACCCAGTACTTC. This codes for CASRIAGGGETQYF.